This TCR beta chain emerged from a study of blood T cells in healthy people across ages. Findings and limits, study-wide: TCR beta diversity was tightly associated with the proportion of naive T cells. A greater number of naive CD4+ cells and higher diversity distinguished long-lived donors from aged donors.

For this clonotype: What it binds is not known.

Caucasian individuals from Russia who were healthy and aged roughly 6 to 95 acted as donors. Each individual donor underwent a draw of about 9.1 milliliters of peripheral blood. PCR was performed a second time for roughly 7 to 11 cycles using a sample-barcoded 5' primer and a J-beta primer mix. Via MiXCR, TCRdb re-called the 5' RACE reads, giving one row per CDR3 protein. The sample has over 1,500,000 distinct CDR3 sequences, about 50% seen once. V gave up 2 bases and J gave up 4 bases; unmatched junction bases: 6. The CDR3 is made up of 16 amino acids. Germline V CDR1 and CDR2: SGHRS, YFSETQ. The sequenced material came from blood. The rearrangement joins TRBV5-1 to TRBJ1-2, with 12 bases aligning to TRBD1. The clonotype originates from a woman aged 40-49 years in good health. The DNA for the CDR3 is TGCGCCAGCAGCTTAATGGGACAGGGGGCGCGCTATGGCTACACCTTC. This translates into CASSLMGQGARYGYTF.